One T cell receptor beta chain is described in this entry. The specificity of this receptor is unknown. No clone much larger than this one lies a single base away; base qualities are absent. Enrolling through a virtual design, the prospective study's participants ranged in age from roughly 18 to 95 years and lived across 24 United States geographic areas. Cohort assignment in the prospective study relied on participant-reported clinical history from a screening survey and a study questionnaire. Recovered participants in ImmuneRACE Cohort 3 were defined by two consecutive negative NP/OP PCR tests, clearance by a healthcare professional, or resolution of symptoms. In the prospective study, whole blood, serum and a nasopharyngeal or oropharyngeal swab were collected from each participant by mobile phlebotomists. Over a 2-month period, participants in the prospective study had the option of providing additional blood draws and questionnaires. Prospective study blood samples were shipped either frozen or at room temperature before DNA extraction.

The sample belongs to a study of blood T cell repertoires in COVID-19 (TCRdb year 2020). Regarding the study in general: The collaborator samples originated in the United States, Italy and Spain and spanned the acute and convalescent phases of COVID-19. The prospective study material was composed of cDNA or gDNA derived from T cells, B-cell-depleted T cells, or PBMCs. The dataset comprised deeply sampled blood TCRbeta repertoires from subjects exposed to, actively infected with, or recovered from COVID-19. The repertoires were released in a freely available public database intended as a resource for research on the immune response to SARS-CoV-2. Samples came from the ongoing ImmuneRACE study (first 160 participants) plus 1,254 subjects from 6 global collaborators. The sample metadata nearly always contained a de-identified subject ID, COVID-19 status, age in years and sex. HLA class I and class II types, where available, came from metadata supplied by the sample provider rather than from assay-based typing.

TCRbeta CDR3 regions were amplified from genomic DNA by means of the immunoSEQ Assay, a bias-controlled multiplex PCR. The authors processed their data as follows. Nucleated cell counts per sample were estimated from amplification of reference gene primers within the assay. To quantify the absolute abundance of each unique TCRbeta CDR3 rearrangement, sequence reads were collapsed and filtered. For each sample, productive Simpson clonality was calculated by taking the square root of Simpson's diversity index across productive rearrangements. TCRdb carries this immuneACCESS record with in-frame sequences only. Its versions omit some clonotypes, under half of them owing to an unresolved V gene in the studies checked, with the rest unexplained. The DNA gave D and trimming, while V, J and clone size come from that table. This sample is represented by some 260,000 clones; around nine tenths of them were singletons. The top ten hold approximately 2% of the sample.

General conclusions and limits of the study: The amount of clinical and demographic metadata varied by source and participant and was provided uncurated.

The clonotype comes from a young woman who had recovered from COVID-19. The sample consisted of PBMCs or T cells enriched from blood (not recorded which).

At the DNA level, the sequence is TGTGCCAGCAGTGAATCCGGGTTCTCCTACGAGCAGTACTTC. The translation is CASSESGFSYEQYF. The chain employs TRBV25-1 and TRBJ2-7, with the D gene uncertain. Counted from cysteine to phenylalanine, this CDR3 has 14 amino acids. Only the CDR3 portion is preserved as DNA: 42 bases, with reading frame beginning at the first base. Trimming at the junction amounts to 1 base on V and 0 bases on J, and the germline ends lie 7 bases apart. For CDR1 and CDR2, the germline V gene lists MGHDK and SYGVNS.